Listed here is a single T cell receptor (beta chain). Which antigen it targets is not known. Base qualities are not at hand, and no much larger clone is one base apart. This entry comes from a study of human thymus T cells (dated by TCRdb to 2018 to 2020). Background on the whole study: The study characterized TCR alpha and beta repertoires from about 8 infant thymus samples and a few related peripheral blood samples. Donor ages ranging from about 7 to 244 days were recorded, and a handful of male and a couple of female infants were included in the cohort.

From cysteine to phenylalanine, the CDR3 is 15 amino acids long. Left in the record is the CDR3 DNA by itself, 45 bases read in frame from the first base. The germline V gene specifies SGHDN as CDR1 and FVKESK as CDR2. Trimming removed 3 bases from V and 0 bases from J, leaving 12 bases between the germline ends. Points the paper makes about the study in general: On average, about 800,000 unique TCRB clonotypes were obtained from thymus samples, compared with 70,000 to 90,000 from blood samples. Highly overlapping thymic TCR repertoires among unrelated individuals were reported in the related research. Both the thymic and the peripheral blood repertoires appeared to show biased V and J gene segment usage.

The immunoSEQ multiplex PCR assay was used to amplify the TCRB and TCRAD loci from a standardized quantity of quality-controlled genomic DNA. Amplicons spanned the V(D)J region at a length sufficient to cover the CDR3 and identify V and J genes. The commercial immunoSEQ service was used to sequence amplicons on an Illumina platform. Concerning the study's data processing: Primer bias and sequencing errors were corrected as previously described, and TCRAD and TCRB were defined on the basis of the IMGT database. The repertoires were analysed using immunoSEQ Analyzer 3.0 and VDJTools for basic statistics, V/J segment usage, diversity estimates, rarefaction and pairwise overlap. Diversity was estimated with Chao1, ChaoE, Efron-Thisted, Shannon and inverse Simpson indices, and also on datasets down-sampled to the smallest sample. Repertoire overlap used strict matching of CDR3 nucleotide sequence, V gene and J gene, with Jaccard-based multidimensional scaling clustering. Held by TCRdb, this immuneACCESS table contains in-frame sequences only and omits some clones. Under half of the omission traces to an unresolved V gene where checked; the cause of the rest is unknown. V, J and clone size were drawn from that table, and D and trimming were deduced from the DNA. A total of more than 70,000 clones appear in this sample, roughly 96% of them only once. 0.031% of the sample is held by the ten biggest clonotypes.

Thymus tissue was obtained as surgical resects removed during corrective cardiac surgery. Donors were immunologically healthy infants undergoing open corrective cardiac surgery for congenital heart defects in Finland. Thymocytes were released mechanically from tissue and stored at -70 °C as pellets of about 9-32 million cells. A QIAsymphony instrument was used to extract genomic DNA from frozen cell pellets. The TCR sequence derives from a boy under two years old with a congenital heart defect but otherwise immunologically healthy. Sequenced input: thymus tissue. The chain is made from TRBV14 and TRBJ2-7; the D match is possibly TRBD1 or TRBD2, with 5 bases aligned in each. The CDR3 region has the sequence CASSHGTGSSYEQYF. The base sequence is TGTGCCAGCAGCCATGGGACGGGAAGCTCCTACGAGCAGTACTTC.